What follows are 8 T cell receptor beta chains derived from one specimen sequenced in a study of T cells in Graves' hyperthyroidism and ophthalmopathy. Amplification targeted TCR beta CDR3 regions from RNA transcripts. Researchers ran a first-round RT-PCR on the TCR CDR3 using the HTBI primer set. TCRdb processed the multiplex PCR reads anew with MiXCR; each CDR3 protein has one entry. The sample lists some 620,000 distinct CDR3 sequences, around 15% occurring once. The sequencing sample was made of blood. These receptors all come from a young woman with Graves' hyperthyroidism.

This chain uses TRBV9 with TRBJ2-1, with 9 positions matching TRBD1. Germline-derived CDR1 and CDR2 are SGDLS and YYNGEE. With 3 bases clipped from V and 7 bases from J, the junction kept 5 bases outside the gene matches. There are 14 residues in the CDR3. The CDR3 loop reads CASSERGQGNEQFF. The CDR3, as DNA: TGTGCCAGCAGCGAACGGGGACAGGGAAATGAGCAGTTCTTC. The full variable domain, completed using reference TRBV9 and TRBJ2-1, is DSGVTQTPKHLITATGQRVTLRCSPRSGDLSVYWYQQSLDQGLQFLIQYYNGEERAKGNILERFSAQQFPDLHSELNLSSLELGDSALYFCASSERGQGNEQFFGPGTRLTVL.

This clonotype was detected ten times or more. The rearrangement joins TRBV27 to TRBJ2-1; the D gene is possibly TRBD1 (6 bases). This CDR3 is built from 16 residues. The ends were cut back, 5 bases at V and 5 bases at J, with 19 bases in the middle. CDR1 is MNHEY, CDR2 SMNVEV, per germline (reference sequence). CDR3 sequence (DNA): TGTGCCAGCAGTCCTGTGGCAGGGGACCCAAACAATGAGCAGTTCTTC. The encoded protein is CASSPVAGDPNNEQFF.

This clonotype appeared many times. The rearrangement joins TRBV28 to TRBJ2-1, with D possibly being TRBD1 (7 bases). This CDR3 comprises 16 residues. Germline CDR1 is MDHEN and CDR2 is SYDVKM. Trimming shortened V by 2 bases and J by 4 bases, and 15 bases separated the two germline ends. The DNA for the CDR3 is TGTGCCAGCAGTTTAGAGAGCTCAGGGGGGTACAATGAGCAGTTCTTC. This sequence encodes CASSLESSGGYNEQFF.

This clonotype appeared many times. This chain joins TRBV27 and TRBJ2-5, with TRBD1 as a possible D gene (6 bases). This CDR3 is 15 amino acids long. The germline V and J ends were trimmed by 6 bases and 2 bases, with 16 bases remaining between them. The V gene's germline CDR1 is MNHEY and CDR2 SMNVEV (reference sequence). DNA for the CDR3: TGTGCCAGCAGGGGCCGCGGACAGTATCAAGAGACCCAGTACTTC. Its translation is CASRGRGQYQETQYF.

As to this clonotype: Given a much more abundant clone one base away, this may be a read error. This CDR3 reads CASSFQRGYEQYF. The CDR3 DNA reads TGTGCCAGCAGCTTCCAGCGGGGCTACGAGCAGTACTTC. The chain is built from TRBV5-5 and TRBJ2-7, with 7 bases aligning to TRBD2. The CDR3 length is 13 residues. The germline CDR1 and CDR2 sequences are SGHKS and YYEKEE (reference sequence). J gave up 3 bases and V 2 bases, and 2 bases lay outside the gene matches.

This clonotype was found once. V gene TRBV6-2 or TRBV6-3 combines with J gene TRBJ2-1, with 8 bases matching TRBD2. The length of the CDR3 is 17 residues. Germline loops: CDR1 MNHEY, CDR2 SVGEGT. V was clipped by 6 bases and J by 0 bases; unmatched bases: 10. CDR3 coding DNA: TGTGCCAGCAGATACGGACTAGCCCCTAGCTCCTACAATGAGCAGTTCTTC. This encodes CASRYGLAPSSYNEQFF.

This clonotype was recorded at least ten times. V usage is TRBV27 and J usage is TRBJ2-7; the D is unclear. Germline lookup yields CDR1 MNHEY and CDR2 SMNVEV (reference sequence). This CDR3 is 13 amino acids long. With 3 bases removed from V and 3 bases from J, the gap between germline ends came to 9 bases. The DNA of the CDR3 is TGTGCCAGCAGTTTCAGATACTACTACGAGCAGTACTTC. Residues: CASSFRYYYEQYF.

This clonotype was found a few times. The CDR3 bases are TGTGCCATCAGTGGGGGGGAAACTAGCACAGATACGCAGTATTTT. As protein: CAISGGETSTDTQYF. V and J are TRBV10-3 and TRBJ2-3, with a weak D call TRBD2 (6 bases). V dropped 4 bases and J dropped 0 bases, with 11 bases sitting between them. This CDR3 region has 15 residues. CDR1 is ENHRY and CDR2 is SYGVKD in the germline V gene.